These 21 T cell receptor beta chains were all obtained from the same sample, sequenced in a study of T cell changes during pregnancy in multiple sclerosis. Only in-frame clones appear in the TCRdb table, and some are missing; sequencing was by immunoSEQ multiplex PCR. The profile covers tens of thousands of clones, with approximately 81% appearing a single time and 7.5% to 8% taken by the ten largest. Sequencing used CD8+ T cells from peripheral blood mononuclear cells, obtained before pregnancy. The source of these receptors is a female donor with multiple sclerosis, enrolled in a pregnancy study.

The chain combines TRBV29-1 with TRBJ2-1, with 7 bases matching TRBD2. Germline CDR1 is SQVTM and CDR2 is ANQGSEA. Trimming at V came to 0 bases and at J to 14 bases, leaving 13 bases not matched to a gene. CDR3 length equals 14 residues. The CDR3 sequence: CSVEERREMSPKFF. The CDR3 coding sequence is TGCAGCGTTGAAGAACGGCGGGAGATGTCGCCTAAGTTCTTC.

The V and J genes are TRBV9 and TRBJ2-1; 9 bases match TRBD2. The V gene's germline CDR1 is SGDLS and CDR2 YYNGEE. The trim removed 4 bases at V and 4 bases at J, leaving 18 bases unmatched. This CDR3 is built from 19 residues. CDR3 sequence: CASSPSWSSGRSRYNEQFF. The CDR3 nucleotides read TGTGCCAGCAGCCCCTCCTGGAGTAGCGGGAGAAGCCGGTACAATGAGCAGTTCTTC.

V gene TRBV29-1 combines with J gene TRBJ1-2; 9 nucleotides agree with TRBD1. In germline, CDR1 is SQVTM, CDR2 ANQGSEA. With 2 bases clipped from V and 3 bases from J, the junction kept 1 base outside the gene matches. This CDR3 has 13 amino acids. The CDR3 loop reads CSVERQGDYGYTF. The CDR3 DNA is TGCAGCGTTGAAAGACAGGGGGACTATGGCTACACCTTC.

V usage is TRBV6-6 and J usage is TRBJ1-1, with D possibly TRBD1 on 5 matching bases. The germline gives CDR1 MNHNY, CDR2 SVGAGI (reference sequence). With 11 bases removed from V and 5 bases from J, the gap between germline ends came to 9 bases. This CDR3 comprises 10 residues. CDR3 loop: CAGRQTEAFF. CDR3 nucleotide sequence: TGTGCCGGACGACAGACTGAAGCTTTCTTT.

In the case of this clone: One base away lies a much larger clone, so this may be a sequencing read error. The rearrangement joins TRBV29-1 to TRBJ2-7; D is possibly TRBD1 (5 bases). The CDR3 spans 14 residues. Germline V CDR1 and CDR2: SQVTM, ANQGSEA. The CDR3 region is CSIDQGQGSYEQYF. CDR3 in DNA: TGCAGCATTGACCAAGGCCAGGGCTCCTACGAGCAGTACTTC.

J is TRBJ2-1 and V is TRBV11-2; D is possibly TRBD2 (5 bases). V was pared by 2 bases and J by 4 bases, with 12 bases between. Germline V gene lookup returns CDR1 SGHAT and CDR2 FQNNGV. There are 15 residues in the CDR3. The CDR3, as DNA: TGTGCCAGCAGCTTACTGAGGGTCCCTTACAATGAGCAGTTCTTC. It specifies CASSLLRVPYNEQFF.

CDR3: CASSLLSSYNEQFF. DNA for the CDR3: TGTGCCAGCAGTTTACTTAGCTCCTACAATGAGCAGTTCTTC. The gene calls are TRBV19 and TRBJ2-1, with D unclear. The CDR3 covers 14 residues. Germline V gene lookup returns CDR1 LNHDA and CDR2 SQIVND (reference sequence). Trimming took 9 bases from V and 0 from J, leaving 12 bases between them.

Here the CDR3 reads CASSPSYVGGSNEQFF. CDR3 coding DNA: TGCGCCAGCAGCCCATCTTACGTGGGGGGATCCAATGAGCAGTTCTTC. The V call is TRBV4-3, the J call TRBJ2-1, with a possible D match to TRBD2 (6 bases). V lost 4 bases to trimming and J lost 6 bases, with 19 bases between them. This CDR3 is built from 16 residues. Germline assignment: CDR1 LGHNA and CDR2 YSLEER.

The chain joins TRBV5-1 to TRBJ2-1; 9 bases map to TRBD1. The CDR3 has 16 amino acids. Trimming cost V 4 bases and J 6 bases; bases outside gene matches: 11. Germline V CDR1 and CDR2: SGHRS, YFSETQ. CDR3 DNA sequence: TGCGCCAGCAGCGCGGACCGGGACAGGGAAGGCAATGAGCAGTTCTTC. Encoded protein: CASSADRDREGNEQFF. Filled out from reference TRBV5-1 and TRBJ2-1, the complete variable domain reads KAGVTQTPRYLIKTRGQQVTLSCSPISGHRSVSWYQQTPGQGLQFLFEYFSETQRNKGNFPGRFSGRQFSNSRSEMNVSTLELGDSALYLCASSADRDREGNEQFFGPGTRLTVL.

This chain joins TRBV10-3 and TRBJ2-7; TRBD2 agrees at 11 bases. CDR1 is ENHRY, CDR2 SYGVKD, per germline. The length of the CDR3 is 15 residues. Losses at the gene ends were 6 bases for V and 2 bases for J; bases not matched to a gene: 6. CDR3 in amino acids: CAIRRLAGRTYEQYF. CDR3 nucleotide sequence: TGTGCCATCAGGAGACTAGCGGGACGGACCTACGAGCAGTACTTC.

V usage is TRBV7-2 and J usage is TRBJ1-1; D call uncertain. The length of the CDR3 is 14 residues. The ends were cut back, 2 bases at V and 1 base at J, with 8 bases in the middle. CDR1 and CDR2 from the germline V gene are SGHTA and FQGNSA. The CDR3, as DNA: TGTGCCAGCAGCTTATTCCACAGGAACACTGAAGCTTTCTTT. Protein: CASSLFHRNTEAFF.

The chain uses TRBV28 and TRBJ1-5; no reliable D call. Germline CDR1 reads MDHEN; CDR2 reads SYDVKM. The ends were cut back, 6 bases at V and 5 bases at J, with 14 bases in the middle. CDR3 length equals 14 residues. The chain's CDR3 is CASSREPEYQPQHF. The CDR3 DNA is TGTGCCAGCAGCCGGGAACCGGAGTATCAGCCCCAGCATTTT.

This chain joins TRBV5-4 and TRBJ2-1, with a weak D call TRBD2 (5 bases). This CDR3 contains 17 residues. With 0 bases removed from V and 3 bases from J, the gap between germline ends came to 16 bases. Germline V gives CDR1 SGHNT, CDR2 YYREEE (reference sequence). This CDR3 is CASSLDEWVASYNEQFF. CDR3 nucleotides: TGTGCCAGCAGCTTGGATGAGTGGGTAGCGAGCTACAATGAGCAGTTCTTC. The variable domain in full, completed from reference TRBV5-4 and TRBJ2-1, reads ETGVTQSPTHLIKTRGQQVTLRCSSQSGHNTVSWYQQALGQGPQFIFQYYREEENGRGNFPPRFSGLQFPNYSSELNVNALELDDSALYLCASSLDEWVASYNEQFFGPGTRLTVL.

V gene TRBV4-1 combines with J gene TRBJ2-2; D is undetermined. Germline CDR1 and CDR2: MGHRA and YSYEKL. V lost 0 bases and J lost 0, with 8 bases in between. The CDR3 has 16 amino acids. For the CDR3, the DNA is TGCGCCAGCAGCCAAGAGATGGCGGCGAACACCGGGGAGCTGTTTTTT. Protein product: CASSQEMAANTGELFF.

V gene TRBV7-9 combines with J gene TRBJ2-7, with TRBD1 identical over 9 bases. CDR3 length equals 16 residues. The J segment lost 3 bases and the V segment lost 5 bases, leaving 11 bases of the junction unmatched. Germline assignment: CDR1 SEHNR and CDR2 FQNEAQ (reference sequence). CDR3 in DNA: TGTGCCAGCAGCCCCAGCTTCGGGACAGGGTTCTACGAGCAGTACTTC. Amino acid sequence: CASSPSFGTGFYEQYF.

Only one count was recorded for this clone. The rearrangement joins TRBV6-4 to TRBJ2-3; 13 bases match TRBD2. Germline CDR1 is MRHNA and CDR2 is SNTAGT. The CDR3 is 15 amino acids. After removal of 5 bases from V and 6 bases from J, the junction contained 5 bases not matched to a gene. CDR3 DNA sequence: TGTGCCAGCAGTATACTAGCGGGAGGGCAGGATACGCAGTATTTT. This translates into CASSILAGGQDTQYF.

V gene TRBV5-6 combines with J gene TRBJ2-3; 7 positions match TRBD1. V trimming: 7 bases; J trimming: 4 bases; junction bases outside the gene matches: 6. In germline, CDR1 is SGHDT, CDR2 YYEEEE. The CDR3 totals 13 residues. The CDR3 sequence: CASAQGHADTQYF. CDR3 DNA: TGTGCCAGCGCACAGGGGCACGCAGATACGCAGTATTTT.

The rearrangement links TRBV21-1 to TRBJ1-1; TRBD1, as called in the table, went unchecked against the DNA. TRBV21-1 has pseudogene status. This CDR3 has 12 residues. The CDR3 nucleotides read TGTGCCAGCAGCAAAGCATCAGGGGAAGCTTTCTTT. Translated, it gives CASSKASGEAFF.

This chain joins TRBV4-1 and TRBJ2-7; tentatively, D is TRBD1 (5 bases). Germline CDR1 and CDR2: MGHRA and YSYEKL. The CDR3 has 16 residues. The germline V and J ends were trimmed by 1 base and 6 bases, with 19 bases remaining between them. CDR3 DNA: TGCGCCAGCAGCCAAGCATCAGCAGGGCGGCCCACCGAGCAGTACTTC. It yields the protein CASSQASAGRPTEQYF.

The V call is TRBV27, the J call TRBJ2-7; no firm D call. CDR1 is MNHEY, CDR2 SMNVEV, per germline (reference sequence). This CDR3 contains 14 residues. Trimming stripped 3 bases from V and 0 bases from J, with 9 bases between. DNA of the CDR3: TGTGCCAGCAGTTTTCATCCGAGCTCCTACGAGCAGTACTTC. The encoded protein is CASSFHPSSYEQYF.

The CDR3, as DNA: TGTGCCAGTACGAGAGCCCCGAACACCGGGGAGCTGTTTTTT. Its protein product is CASTRAPNTGELFF. The chain employs TRBV19 and TRBJ2-2; D is ambiguous. V dropped 7 bases and J dropped 0 bases, with 9 bases sitting between them. This CDR3 region has 14 residues. In germline, CDR1 is LNHDA, CDR2 SQIVND (reference sequence).